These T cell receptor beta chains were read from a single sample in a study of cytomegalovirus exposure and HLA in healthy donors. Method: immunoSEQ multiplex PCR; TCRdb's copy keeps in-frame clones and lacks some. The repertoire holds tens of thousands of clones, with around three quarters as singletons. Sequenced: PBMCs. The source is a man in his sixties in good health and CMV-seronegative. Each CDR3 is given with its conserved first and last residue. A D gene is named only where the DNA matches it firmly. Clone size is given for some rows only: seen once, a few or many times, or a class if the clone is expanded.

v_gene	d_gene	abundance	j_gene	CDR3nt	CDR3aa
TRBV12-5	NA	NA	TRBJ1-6	TGTGCTAGTGGTTTGAGAGTAAATTCACCCCTCCACTTT	CASGLRVNSPLHF
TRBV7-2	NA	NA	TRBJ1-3	TGTGCCAGCAGCCTACAAACCGGGATCGCAGGAAACACCATATATTTT	CASSLQTGIAGNTIYF
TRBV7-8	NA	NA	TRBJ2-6	TGTGCCAGCAGCTTAGGTAGGGGCGGCTCCGGGGCCAACGTCCTGACTTTC	CASSLGRGGSGANVLTF
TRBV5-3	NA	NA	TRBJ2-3	TGTGCCAATGCAGGGGGGAGAACGCAGTATTTT	CANAGGRTQYF
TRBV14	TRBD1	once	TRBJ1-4	TGTGCCAGCAGCCAGGTCAGGGGGCCTAATGAAAAACTGTTTTTT	CASSQVRGPNEKLFF
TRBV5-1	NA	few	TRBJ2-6	TGCGCCAGCAGCTTGGCTTCCCCGGTCGGGGTCTCTGGGGCCAACGTCCTGACTTTC	CASSLASPVGVSGANVLTF
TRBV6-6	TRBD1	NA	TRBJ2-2	TGTGCCAGCAGTCTGGACAGGGGGATCGGGGAGCTGTTTTTT	CASSLDRGIGELFF
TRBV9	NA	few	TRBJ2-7	TGTGCCAGCAGCGTAGAAACTAGCTCGTCGTACGAGCAGTACTTC	CASSVETSSSYEQYF
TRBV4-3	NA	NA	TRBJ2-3	TGCGCCAGCAGCCAATTGGAGGGGCTGAACGCAGATACGCAGTATTTT	CASSQLEGLNADTQYF
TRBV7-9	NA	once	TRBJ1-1	TGTGCCAGCAGCTTAGTTCCGGGGAACACTGAAGCTTTCTTT	CASSLVPGNTEAFF
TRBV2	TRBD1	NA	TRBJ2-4	TGTGCCAGCAGGGGACAGGGATGGGCAAACATTCAGTACTTC	CASRGQGWANIQYF
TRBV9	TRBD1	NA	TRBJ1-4	TGTGCCAGCAGCGGACAGGGGAGGCCTAATGAAAAACTGTTTTTT	CASSGQGRPNEKLFF
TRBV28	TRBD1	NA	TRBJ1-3	TGTGCCAGCAGATACCGGGACAGGGTTGTAAACACCATATATTTT	CASRYRDRVVNTIYF
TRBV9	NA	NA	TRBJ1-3	TGTGCCAGCAGCGGACGGAGCCCAGAGGTTGGAAACACCATATATTTT	CASSGRSPEVGNTIYF
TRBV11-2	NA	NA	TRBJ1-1	TGTGCCAGCAGCCGCGGCTCCCGAGGTGAAGCTTTCTTT	CASSRGSRGEAFF
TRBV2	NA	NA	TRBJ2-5	TGTGCCAGCAGTGTGGGAGGGGGGGCCACAGAGACCCAGTACTTC	CASSVGGGATETQYF
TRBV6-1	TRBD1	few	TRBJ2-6	TGTGCCAGTGACAGGGGGCAAGGGGCCAACGTCCTGACTTTC	CASDRGQGANVLTF
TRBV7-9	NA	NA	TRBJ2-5	TGTGCCAGCAGCTTCAGGGCAGGACAAGAGACCCAGTACTTC	CASSFRAGQETQYF
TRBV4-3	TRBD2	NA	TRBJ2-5	TGCGCCAGCAGCCAAGATTCGGGTCTAGCGGGGCCCTTTTTAGAGACCCAGTACTTC	CASSQDSGLAGPFLETQYF
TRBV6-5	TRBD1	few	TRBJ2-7	TGTGCCAGCAGTCGACAGGGTGGCGAGCAGTACTTC	CASSRQGGEQYF
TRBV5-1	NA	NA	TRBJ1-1	TGCGCCAGCAGCTCACCGGGACTTGAAAACACTGAAGCTTTCTTT	CASSSPGLENTEAFF
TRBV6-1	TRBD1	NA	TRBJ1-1	TGTGCCAGCAGTGAAATCGCAGGGGGCTCTGTGGCTTTCTTT	CASSEIAGGSVAFF
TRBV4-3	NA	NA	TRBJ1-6	TGCGCCAGCAGCCAAGAGGTAGAGGTTACGGGGAGTTCACCCCTCCACTTT	CASSQEVEVTGSSPLHF
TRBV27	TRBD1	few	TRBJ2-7	TGTGCCAGCAGTTTACGGTTGGGTAGGGGGCTCTACGAGCAGTACTTC	CASSLRLGRGLYEQYF
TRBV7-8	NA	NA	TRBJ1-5	TGTGCCAGCAGCCCCCCAAATCAGCCCCAGCATTTT	CASSPPNQPQHF
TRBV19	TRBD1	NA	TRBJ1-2	TGTGCCAGTAGTACGCCGCCGGGACAGGGTCGAGGCTATGGCTACACCTTC	CASSTPPGQGRGYGYTF
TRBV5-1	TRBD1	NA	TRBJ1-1	TGCGCCAGCAGTTTGGACAGGATGAACACTGAAGCTTTCTTT	CASSLDRMNTEAFF
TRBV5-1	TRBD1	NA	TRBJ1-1	TGCGCCAGCAGCTTAGAGACAGGGCACTACACTGAAGCTTTCTTT	CASSLETGHYTEAFF
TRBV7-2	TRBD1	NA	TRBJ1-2	TGTGCCAGCAGCTTAGGGCCCCCACAGGGGGCCTTTCGCGGCTACACCTTC	CASSLGPPQGAFRGYTF
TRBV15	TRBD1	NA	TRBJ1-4	TGTGCCACCAGCAGGGGTTTCACAGGGGTTGCTAATGAAAAACTGTTTTTT	CATSRGFTGVANEKLFF
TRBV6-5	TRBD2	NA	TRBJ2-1	TGTGCCAGCAGTTTGGGACTAGTGGGCGAGCAGTTCTTC	CASSLGLVGEQFF
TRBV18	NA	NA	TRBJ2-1	TGTGCCAGCTCACCAGTCCGGAGCTCCTACAATGAGCAGTTCTTC	CASSPVRSSYNEQFF
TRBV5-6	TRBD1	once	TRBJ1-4	TGTGCCAGCAGCTTGACCAGGGGGCTCGAAAAACTGTTTTTT	CASSLTRGLEKLFF
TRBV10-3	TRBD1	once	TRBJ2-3	TGTGCCATCAGTGAGTCGGGACAGGGTGCAGATACGCAGTATTTT	CAISESGQGADTQYF
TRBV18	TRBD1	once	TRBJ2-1	TGTGCCAGCTCAGAAGACAGGGAGTCCTACAATGAGCAGTTCTTC	CASSEDRESYNEQFF